A selection of T cell receptor beta chains follows, all from one sample in a study of neurological immune-mediated disorders. One entry per CDR3 protein, called by TCRdb with MiXCR from the 5' RACE reads. This table holds some 41,000 distinct CDR3 sequences, approximately 14% found once. Material: CD4+ T cells from blood. All receptors come from a woman aged 60 to 75 with HTLV-1-associated myelopathy (HAM/TSP). Both conserved end residues are part of each CDR3. Fields, in order: V gene, clone size, CDR3 protein. A clone size is listed for some rows: how often the clone was seen (once, few, many), or a class if it is expanded.

V: TRBV20-1
size: many
CDR3: CSARDKTTEAFF

V: TRBV30
size: .
CDR3: CAWSVQGHQPQHF

V: TRBV12-3/TRBV12-4
size: many
CDR3: CASRQGENSPLHF

V: TRBV2
size: many
CDR3: CASRSPGQWNEQFF

V: TRBV5-8
size: .
CDR3: CASRTGTGYTDTQYF

V: TRBV5-6
size: many
CDR3: CASSLGVAVSTDTQYF

V: TRBV7-2
size: many
CDR3: CASSRDWQETQYF

V: TRBV10-1
size: many
CDR3: CASSVRGTTDTQYF

V: TRBV18
size: many
CDR3: CASSPTVTPYEQYF

V: TRBV28
size: .
CDR3: CASSLQGEFEQYF

V: TRBV20-1
size: many
CDR3: CSASNEAVRRGRWETQYF

V: TRBV18
size: many
CDR3: CASSLSQLLGPANYGYTF

V: TRBV30
size: many
CDR3: CAWSVTGGTYNEQFF

V: TRBV7-6
size: many
CDR3: CASSPRGGATYEQYF

V: TRBV10-3
size: many
CDR3: CAISGANRVGTGELFF

V: TRBV20-1
size: many
CDR3: CSARDFGGTEAFF

V: TRBV20-1
size: many
CDR3: CSARDLYRGGTEAFF

V: TRBV20-1
size: many
CDR3: CSAGRLSGGAPSSYEQYF

V: TRBV20-1
size: many
CDR3: CSASAGGSYNEQFF

V: TRBV4-1
size: many
CDR3: CASSSYSYEQYF

V: TRBV18
size: many
CDR3: CASSPPGWLKYNEQFF

V: TRBV20-1
size: many
CDR3: CSARDSDTGELFF

V: TRBV20-1
size: many
CDR3: CSALPGLANYNEQFF

V: TRBV5-1
size: many
CDR3: CASSLPTGTGNEQFF

V: TRBV5-1
size: medium-sized
CDR3: CASSRGDLNTGELFF

V: TRBV20-1
size: many
CDR3: CSARDDGRSPQETQYF

V: TRBV4-1
size: many
CDR3: CASSQGTGGRYGYTF

V: TRBV7-3
size: few
CDR3: CASSLTRDNEQFF

V: TRBV27
size: .
CDR3: CASSPGYGNSPLHF

V: TRBV30
size: many
CDR3: CAWSVRGGTVNYGYTF